This record concerns one T cell receptor (beta chain) sequence. Every subset had its genomic DNA shared out evenly among several immunoSEQ plates. The assay was immunoSEQ multiplex PCR, and TCRdb's table has in-frame clones only and misses some. Of roughly 2,300,000 clones in the sample, less than 95% were seen once. The CDR3 totals 14 residues. V lost 10 bases, J lost 4 bases, and 19 bases lay in between. The germline V gene encodes CDR1 MNHEY and CDR2 SVGAGI. The sample comes from a study of shared clonotypes between healthy human individuals. About the research overall: A couple of female and a few male donors aged 18 to 49 were enrolled. Every donor yielded three CD4 naive, three CD4 memory, two CD8 naive and one CD8 memory plate.

All the donors were Caucasian adults who lived in Nashville, Tennessee. This chain links TRBV6-5 with TRBJ1-1; perhaps TRBD1 as D (6 bases). Sequenced input: naive CD4+ T cells from PBMCs. Subset reported: CD45RA+ positively selected. The source of this sequence is a man between 18 and 35 years old in good health. Some clones in this sample may be carry-over from other donors' samples. CDR3 amino acids: CATFRARGGTEAFF. CDR3 nucleotide sequence: TGTGCCACCTTCCGGGCCCGAGGGGGCACTGAAGCTTTCTTT.